Shown below are 10 T cell receptor beta chains from a single sample sequenced in a study of blood T cells in healthy people across ages. PCR was performed a second time for roughly 7 to 11 cycles using a sample-barcoded 5' primer and a J-beta primer mix. TCRdb re-analysed the 5' RACE reads in MiXCR, keeping a single row per CDR3 protein. The sample records about 1.6 million distinct CDR3 sequences, about 31% being singletons. Specimen: blood. Source of these receptors: a woman aged 25 to 39 in good health.

The chain carries TRBV7-8 and TRBJ2-7; D gene ambiguous. Trimming left V 5 bases short and J 5 bases short, with 16 bases between. This CDR3 contains 14 residues. The germline gives CDR1 SGHVS, CDR2 FQNEAQ. The CDR3 DNA reads as TGTGCCAGCAGCCCCCGAGGACCTTTCGACGAGCAGTACTTC. Protein product: CASSPRGPFDEQYF. The full variable domain, rest sourced from reference TRBV7-8 and TRBJ2-7, is GAGVSQSPRYKVAKRGQDVALRCDPISGHVSLFWYQQALGQGPEFLTYFQNEAQLDKSGLPSDRFFAERPEGSVSTLKIQRTQQEDSAVYLCASSPRGPFDEQYFGPGTRLTVT.

This clonotype was seen only once. The chain links TRBV6-5 to TRBJ1-1, with D perhaps TRBD1 (6 bases). The CDR3 runs to 14 residues. V lost 5 bases and J 4 bases, leaving 14 bases between the germline ends. Germline CDR1 is MNHEY and CDR2 is SVGAGI. CDR3 loop: CASSRAGESTEAFF. The CDR3 DNA follows: TGTGCCAGCAGTCGGGCAGGGGAGAGCACTGAAGCTTTCTTT.

In this sample, this clonotype turned up a few times. V gene TRBV5-1 combines with J gene TRBJ1-1; a weak D match, TRBD1 (6 bases). The CDR3 has 15 amino acids. The germline V gene has CDR1 SGHRS and CDR2 YFSETQ. V lost 2 bases, J lost 1 base, and 12 bases lay in between. The CDR3 is CASSLSPDRNTEAFF. The CDR3 nucleotides are TGCGCCAGCAGCTTATCCCCGGACAGGAACACTGAAGCTTTCTTT.

J is TRBJ1-1 and V is TRBV4-2, with D tentatively TRBD1 (5 bases). The CDR3 consists of 14 residues. Between the trimmed V and J ends, which lost 1 base and 4 bases, there was a span of 10 bases. The germline gives CDR1 LGHNA, CDR2 YNFKEQ. Here the CDR3 reads CASSQGGWSTEAFF. The CDR3 DNA follows: TGTGCCAGCAGCCAAGGGGGCTGGAGCACTGAAGCTTTCTTT.

This clonotype was found a few times. This sequence joins TRBV5-1 and TRBJ2-3; TRBD1 agrees at 7 bases. The junction had 8 bases not matched to a gene; V was cut back by 7 bases and J by 0 bases. CDR3 size: 15 residues. Germline values: CDR1 SGHRS, CDR2 YFSETQ. CDR3 protein: CASRKSTGSTDTQYF. Here the CDR3 DNA reads TGCGCCAGCCGGAAATCGACAGGGAGCACAGATACGCAGTATTTT.

The DNA of the CDR3 is TGTGCCAGCAGTTTAGAGCTTCGGGATCAGCCCCAGCATTTT. Amino acids: CASSLELRDQPQHF. The chain links TRBV12-3 or TRBV12-4 to TRBJ1-5, with no clear D. The CDR3 has 14 residues. V was pared by 1 base and J by 5 bases, with 9 bases between.

Worth noting for this clonotype: This clone may be a read error of a much larger clone one base away. The V gene is TRBV10-2, the J gene TRBJ2-1; no firm D call. The end of the DNA fits TRBJ2-7 better, so the J call may be wrong. There are 13 residues in the CDR3. CDR1 WSHSY and CDR2 SAAADI come from the germline V gene. CDR3 nucleotide sequence: TGCGCCAGCAGGGCTGCAGCCTACAATGAGCAGTACTTC. Translating gives CASRAAAYNEQYF.

On this clonotype itself: A read error may produce the germline difference seen at one junction end. The chain carries TRBV20-1 and TRBJ2-4; D is perhaps TRBD1 (6 bases). The last part of the DNA fits TRBJ2-7 better; the J call may be wrong. The CDR3 has 14 residues. Germline-derived CDR1 and CDR2 are DFQATT and SNEGSKA (reference sequence). This CDR3 reads CGARDFVRGDEQYF. CDR3 in DNA: TGCGGTGCTAGAGATTTTGTCAGGGGCGACGAGCAGTACTTC.

This clonotype was observed at least ten times. The genes are TRBV20-1 and TRBJ1-1; 7 nucleotides match TRBD1. CDR1 DFQATT and CDR2 SNEGSKA come from the germline V gene (reference sequence). The CDR3 is 14 amino acids. V gave up 4 bases and J gave up 4 bases; unmatched junction bases: 9. The CDR3 DNA follows: TGCAGTGCTACCACCGACAGGGTGGGCACTGAAGCTTTCTTT. Protein product: CSATTDRVGTEAFF.

The V call is TRBV20-1, the J call TRBJ2-1, with 7 positions matching TRBD1. Per germline, CDR1 DFQATT and CDR2 SNEGSKA (reference sequence). The CDR3 is 13 amino acids. V dropped 4 bases and J dropped 6; count of bases not matched to a gene: 6. The CDR3 DNA sequence: TGCAGTGCTATTCGACAGGGCGTCAATGAGCAGTTCTTC. Residues: CSAIRQGVNEQFF.